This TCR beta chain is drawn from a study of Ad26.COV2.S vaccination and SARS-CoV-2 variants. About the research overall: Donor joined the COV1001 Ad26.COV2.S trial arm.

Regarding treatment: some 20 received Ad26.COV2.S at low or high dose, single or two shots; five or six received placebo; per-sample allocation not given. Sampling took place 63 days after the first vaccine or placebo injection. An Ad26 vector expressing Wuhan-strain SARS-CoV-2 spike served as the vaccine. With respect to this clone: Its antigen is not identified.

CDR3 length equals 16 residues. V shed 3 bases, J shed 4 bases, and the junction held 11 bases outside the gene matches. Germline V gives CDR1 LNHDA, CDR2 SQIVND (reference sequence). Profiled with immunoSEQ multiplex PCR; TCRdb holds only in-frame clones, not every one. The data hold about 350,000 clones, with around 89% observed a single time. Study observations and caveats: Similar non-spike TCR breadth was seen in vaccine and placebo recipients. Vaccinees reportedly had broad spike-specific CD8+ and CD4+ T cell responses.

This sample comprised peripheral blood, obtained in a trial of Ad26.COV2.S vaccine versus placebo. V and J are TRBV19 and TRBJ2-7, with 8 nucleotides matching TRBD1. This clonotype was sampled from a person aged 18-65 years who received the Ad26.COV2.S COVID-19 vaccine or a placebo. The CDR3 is CASSISGTGDRYEQYF. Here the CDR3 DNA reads TGTGCCAGTAGTATCTCCGGGACAGGAGACCGATACGAGCAGTACTTC. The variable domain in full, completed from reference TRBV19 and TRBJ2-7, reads DGGITQSPKYLFRKEGQNVTLSCEQNLNHDAMYWYRQDPGQGLRLIYYSQIVNDFQKGDIAEGYSVSREKKESFPLTVTSAQKNPTAFYLCASSISGTGDRYEQYFGPGTRLTVT.